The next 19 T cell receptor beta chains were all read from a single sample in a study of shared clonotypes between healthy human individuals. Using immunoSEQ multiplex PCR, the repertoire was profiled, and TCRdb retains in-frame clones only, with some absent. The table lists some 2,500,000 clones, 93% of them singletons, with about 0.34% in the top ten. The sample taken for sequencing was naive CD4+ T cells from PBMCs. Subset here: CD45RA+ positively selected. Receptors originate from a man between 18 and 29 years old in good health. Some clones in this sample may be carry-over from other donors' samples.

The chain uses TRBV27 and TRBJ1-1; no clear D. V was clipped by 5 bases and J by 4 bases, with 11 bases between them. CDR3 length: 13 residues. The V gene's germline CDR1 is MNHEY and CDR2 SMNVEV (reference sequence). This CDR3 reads CASSPRRGTEAFF. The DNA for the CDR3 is TGTGCCAGCAGTCCTCGTCGGGGCACTGAAGCTTTCTTT.

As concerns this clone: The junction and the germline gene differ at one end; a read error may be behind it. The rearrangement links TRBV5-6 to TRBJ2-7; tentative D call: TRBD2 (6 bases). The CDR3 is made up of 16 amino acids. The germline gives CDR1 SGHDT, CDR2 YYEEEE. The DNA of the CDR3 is TGTGCCAGCACCTTGGCTATGGAGGGGTCAGCCTACGAGCAGTACTTC. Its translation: CASTLAMEGSAYEQYF.

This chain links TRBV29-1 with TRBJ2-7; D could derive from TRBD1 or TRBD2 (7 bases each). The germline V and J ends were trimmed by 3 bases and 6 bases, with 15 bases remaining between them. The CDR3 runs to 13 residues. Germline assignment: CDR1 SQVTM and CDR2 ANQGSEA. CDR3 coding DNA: TGCAGCGTTGAGGACAGGTGGGGGGGCGAGCAGTACTTC. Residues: CSVEDRWGGEQYF.

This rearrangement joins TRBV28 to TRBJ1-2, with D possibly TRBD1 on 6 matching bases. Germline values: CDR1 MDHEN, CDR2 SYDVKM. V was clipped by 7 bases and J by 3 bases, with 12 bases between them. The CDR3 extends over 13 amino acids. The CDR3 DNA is TGTGCCAGCAAGGTGGCAGGGGACTATGGCTACACCTTC. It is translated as CASKVAGDYGYTF.

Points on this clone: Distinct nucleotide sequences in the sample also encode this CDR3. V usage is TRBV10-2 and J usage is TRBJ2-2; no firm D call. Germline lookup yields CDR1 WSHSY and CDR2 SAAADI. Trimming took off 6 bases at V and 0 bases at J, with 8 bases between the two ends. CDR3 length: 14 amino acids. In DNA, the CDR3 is TGCGCCAGCAGCAGAACAGCGAACACCGGGGAGCTGTTTTTT. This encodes CASSRTANTGELFF.

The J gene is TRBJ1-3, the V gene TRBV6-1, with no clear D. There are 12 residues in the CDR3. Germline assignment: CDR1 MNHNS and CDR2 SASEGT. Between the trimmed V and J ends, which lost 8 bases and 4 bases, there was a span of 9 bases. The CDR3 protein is CASDMKGNTIYF. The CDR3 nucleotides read TGTGCCAGCGATATGAAGGGAAACACCATATATTTT.

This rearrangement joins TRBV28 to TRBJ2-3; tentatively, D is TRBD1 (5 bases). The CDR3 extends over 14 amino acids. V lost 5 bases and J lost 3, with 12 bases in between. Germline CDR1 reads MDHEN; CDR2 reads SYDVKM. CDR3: CASSPASGTDTQYF. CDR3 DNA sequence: TGTGCCAGCAGTCCAGCTTCAGGGACAGATACGCAGTATTTT. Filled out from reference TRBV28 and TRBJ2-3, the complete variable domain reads DVKVTQSSRYLVKRTGEKVFLECVQDMDHENMFWYRQDPGLGLRLIYFSYDVKMKEKGDIPEGYSVSREKKERFSLILESASTNQTSMYLCASSPASGTDTQYFGPGTRLTVL.

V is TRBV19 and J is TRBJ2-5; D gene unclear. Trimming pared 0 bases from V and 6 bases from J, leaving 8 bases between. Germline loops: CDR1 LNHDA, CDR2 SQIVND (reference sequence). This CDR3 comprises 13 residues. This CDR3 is CASSIDPRKTQYF. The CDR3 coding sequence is TGTGCCAGTAGTATAGATCCCCGGAAGACCCAGTACTTC.

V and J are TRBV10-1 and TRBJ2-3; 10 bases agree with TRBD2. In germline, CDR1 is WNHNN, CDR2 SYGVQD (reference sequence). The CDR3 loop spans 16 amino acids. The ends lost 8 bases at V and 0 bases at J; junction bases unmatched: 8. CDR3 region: CASPPAGGISTDTQYF. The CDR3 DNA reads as TGCGCCAGCCCCCCAGCGGGGGGGATTAGCACAGATACGCAGTATTTT.

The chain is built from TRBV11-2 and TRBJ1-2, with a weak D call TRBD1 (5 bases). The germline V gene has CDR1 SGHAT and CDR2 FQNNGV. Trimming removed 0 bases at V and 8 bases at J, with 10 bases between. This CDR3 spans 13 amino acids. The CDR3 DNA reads TGTGCCAGCAGCTTAGATCGTCAGGGAGGCTACACCTTC. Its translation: CASSLDRQGGYTF.

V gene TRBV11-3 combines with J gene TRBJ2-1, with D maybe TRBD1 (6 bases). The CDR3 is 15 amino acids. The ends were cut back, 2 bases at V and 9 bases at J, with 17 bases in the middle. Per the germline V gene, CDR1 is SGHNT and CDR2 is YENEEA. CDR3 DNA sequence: TGTGCCAGCAGCTTAAGGGGACAACCCTCCAGTGAGCAGTTCTTC. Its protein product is CASSLRGQPSSEQFF. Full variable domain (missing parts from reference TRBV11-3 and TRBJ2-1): EAGVVQSPRYKIIEKKQPVAFWCNPISGHNTLYWYLQNLGQGPELLIRYENEEAVDDSQLPKDRFSAERLKGVDSTLKIQPAELGDSAVYLCASSLRGQPSSEQFFGPGTRLTVL.

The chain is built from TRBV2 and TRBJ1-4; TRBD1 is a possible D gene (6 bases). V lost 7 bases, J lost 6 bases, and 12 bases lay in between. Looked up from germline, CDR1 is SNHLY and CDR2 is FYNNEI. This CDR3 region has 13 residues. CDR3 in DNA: TGTGCCAGCAAGCGGACAGAGGATGAAAAACTGTTTTTT. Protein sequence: CASKRTEDEKLFF.

In nucleotides, the CDR3 is TGCGCCAGCAGCCACAGGGACAGCTCCTACAATGAGCAGTTCTTC. Protein sequence: CASSHRDSSYNEQFF. The chain uses TRBV5-1 and TRBJ2-1; 7 nucleotides match TRBD1. Losses at the gene ends were 4 bases for V and 0 bases for J; bases not matched to a gene: 4. Germline CDR1 and CDR2: SGHRS and YFSETQ. This CDR3 has 15 residues.

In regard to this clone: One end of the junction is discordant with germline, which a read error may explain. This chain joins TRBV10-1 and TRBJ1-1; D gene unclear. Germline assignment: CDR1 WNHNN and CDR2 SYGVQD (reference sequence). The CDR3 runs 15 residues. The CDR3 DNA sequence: TGCACCAGCAGTGAGTCTCCAGGTGGGGTCACTGAAGCTTTCTTT. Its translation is CTSSESPGGVTEAFF.

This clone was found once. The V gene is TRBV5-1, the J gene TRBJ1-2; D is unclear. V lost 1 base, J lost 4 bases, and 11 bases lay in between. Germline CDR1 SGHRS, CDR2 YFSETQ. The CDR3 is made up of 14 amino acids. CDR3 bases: TGCGCCAGCAGCTTGATAGGGCAGTCCTATGGCTACACCTTC. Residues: CASSLIGQSYGYTF.

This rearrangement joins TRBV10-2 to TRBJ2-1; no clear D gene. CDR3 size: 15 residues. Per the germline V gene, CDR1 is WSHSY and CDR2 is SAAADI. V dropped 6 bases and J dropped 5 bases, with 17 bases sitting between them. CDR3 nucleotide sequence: TGCGCCAGCAGGGTTAGCCTGATACCTAACAATGAGCAGTTCTTC. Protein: CASRVSLIPNNEQFF.

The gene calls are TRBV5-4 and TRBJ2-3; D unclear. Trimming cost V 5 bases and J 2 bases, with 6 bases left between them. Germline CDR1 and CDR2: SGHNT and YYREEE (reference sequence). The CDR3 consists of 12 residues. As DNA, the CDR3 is TGTGCCAGCAGTACCCCCACAGATACGCAGTATTTT. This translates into CASSTPTDTQYF. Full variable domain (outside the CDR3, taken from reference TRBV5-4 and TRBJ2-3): ETGVTQSPTHLIKTRGQQVTLRCSSQSGHNTVSWYQQALGQGPQFIFQYYREEENGRGNFPPRFSGLQFPNYSSELNVNALELDDSALYLCASSTPTDTQYFGPGTRLTVL.

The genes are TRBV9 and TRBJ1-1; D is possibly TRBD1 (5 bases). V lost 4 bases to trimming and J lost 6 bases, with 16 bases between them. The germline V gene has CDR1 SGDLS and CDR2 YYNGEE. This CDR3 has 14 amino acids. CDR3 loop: CASSLSGTSAEAFF. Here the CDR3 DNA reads TGTGCCAGCAGCCTCTCCGGGACCTCCGCTGAAGCTTTCTTT.

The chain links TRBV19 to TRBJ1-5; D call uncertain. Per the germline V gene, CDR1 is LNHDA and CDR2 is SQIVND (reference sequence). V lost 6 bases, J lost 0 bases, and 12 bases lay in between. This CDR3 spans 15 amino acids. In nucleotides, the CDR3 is TGTGCCAGTAGCCTCGGGTGGAATAGCAATCAGCCCCAGCATTTT. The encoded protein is CASSLGWNSNQPQHF.